The 9 T cell receptor beta chains below were found in one sample sequenced in a study of control samples from healthy donors and cancer patients. Here immunoSEQ multiplex PCR was the method, and the copy in TCRdb shows in-frame clones only, minus some. The table includes 80,000 to 100,000 clones, roughly 89% detected once. The specimen was blood. These receptors originate from a human donor in good health. The donor label of this sample is uncertain.

The chain links TRBV11-2 to TRBJ2-5; tentative D call: TRBD1 (7 bases). This CDR3 has 15 amino acids. The germline CDR1 and CDR2 sequences are SGHAT and FQNNGV. V lost 0 bases to trimming and J lost 3 bases, with 11 bases between them. For the CDR3, the DNA is TGTGCCAGCAGCTTAGACGGAGGGGGCAAAGAGACCCAGTACTTC. Protein product: CASSLDGGGKETQYF.

The rearrangement links TRBV10-3 to TRBJ1-6, with D possibly matching TRBD1 (5 bases). V was shortened by 5 bases and J by 4 bases, with 12 bases between the two germline ends. This CDR3 spans 15 amino acids. Germline V gene data show CDR1 as ENHRY and CDR2 as SYGVKD. The CDR3 spells CAISTGTGYNSPLHF. CDR3 nucleotide sequence: TGTGCCATCAGTACCGGGACGGGGTATAATTCACCCCTCCACTTT.

This clone was observed a handful of times. The V gene is TRBV15, the J gene TRBJ1-4, with D hard to call. The CDR3 covers 16 residues. Germline-derived CDR1 and CDR2 are LNHNV and YYDKDF (reference sequence). Trimming left V 5 bases short and J 4 bases short, with 17 bases between. CDR3 protein: CATSRNREGGNEKLFF. CDR3 nucleotides: TGTGCCACCAGCCGGAATAGGGAAGGTGGTAATGAAAAACTGTTTTTT.

The genes are TRBV5-1 and TRBJ2-1, with TRBD2 matching over 9 bases. The V gene's germline CDR1 is SGHRS and CDR2 YFSETQ. This CDR3 region has 15 residues. With 0 bases clipped from V and 8 bases from J, the junction kept 6 bases outside the gene matches. In DNA, the CDR3 is TGCGCCAGCAGCTTGGGGGCTAGCGGGGCCTATGAGCAGTTCTTC. Protein: CASSLGASGAYEQFF. Together with reference TRBV5-1 and TRBJ2-1, the CDR3 gives the full variable domain: KAGVTQTPRYLIKTRGQQVTLSCSPISGHRSVSWYQQTPGQGLQFLFEYFSETQRNKGNFPGRFSGRQFSNSRSEMNVSTLELGDSALYLCASSLGASGAYEQFFGPGTRLTVL.

A few counts support this clone. The genes are TRBV7-9 and TRBJ1-2, with D unclear. The length of the CDR3 is 13 residues. Trimming left V 5 bases short and J 6 bases short, with 13 bases between. Germline V lookup: CDR1 SEHNR, CDR2 FQNEAQ (reference sequence). In nucleotides, the CDR3 is TGTGCCAGCAGCCCAGCCGGATGGGATGGCTACACCTTC. The encoded protein is CASSPAGWDGYTF.

This clone was picked up a small number of times. The chain recombines TRBV14 with TRBJ2-5; D could derive from TRBD1 or TRBD2 (5 bases each). V lost 4 bases to trimming and J lost 4 bases, with 22 bases between them. The CDR3 length is 17 residues. Germline CDR1 and CDR2: SGHDN and FVKESK. The chain's CDR3 is CASSPIPGPRSGETQYF. For the CDR3, the DNA is TGTGCCAGCAGCCCTATCCCGGGACCCCGATCGGGAGAGACCCAGTACTTC.

The chain joins TRBV11-3 to TRBJ2-3; no definite D call. V was cut by 5 bases and J by 8 bases, with 17 bases left in between. The germline V gene has CDR1 SGHNT and CDR2 YENEEA. The CDR3 length is 14 residues. CDR3 region: CASSPTASTGTQYF. The CDR3 bases are TGTGCCAGCAGCCCTACCGCCAGCACCGGTACGCAGTATTTT.

V is TRBV7-8 and J is TRBJ2-3; 10 nucleotides align to TRBD2. The germline V gene encodes CDR1 SGHVS and CDR2 FQNEAQ. Unmatched junction bases numbered 5, after V lost 5 bases and J lost 6 bases. The CDR3 extends over 14 amino acids. The CDR3 is CASSLGLAVDTQYF. DNA of the CDR3: TGTGCCAGCAGCCTTGGACTAGCGGTCGATACGCAGTATTTT.

The chain has TRBV1 and TRBJ1-6. TRBV1 is a pseudogene. CDR3 size: 15 residues. Here the CDR3 reads CTSSQSKLGRSPLHF. Here the CDR3 DNA reads TGCACCAGCAGCCAATCTAAATTAGGTAGATCACCCCTCCACTTT.